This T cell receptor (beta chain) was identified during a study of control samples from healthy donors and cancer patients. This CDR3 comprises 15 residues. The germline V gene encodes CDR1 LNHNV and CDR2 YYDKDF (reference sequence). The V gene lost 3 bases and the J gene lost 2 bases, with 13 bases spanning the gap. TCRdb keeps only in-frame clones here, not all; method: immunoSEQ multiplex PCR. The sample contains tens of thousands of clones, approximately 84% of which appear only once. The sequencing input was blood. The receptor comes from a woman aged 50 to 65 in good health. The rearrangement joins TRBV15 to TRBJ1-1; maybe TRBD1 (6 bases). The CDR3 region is CATSRNRDRNTEAFF. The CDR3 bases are TGTGCCACCAGCAGGAACAGGGACCGTAACACTGAAGCTTTCTTT.